This entry lists 8 T cell receptor beta chains sequenced from one sample in a study of beta chain features in type 1 diabetes. The entirety of the isolated RNA underwent reverse transcription, so expressed TCRB transcripts were sequenced. Only in-frame clones appear in the TCRdb table, and some are missing; sequencing was by immunoSEQ multiplex PCR. This sample has over 100,000 clones, with almost 40% found just once. The sequenced sample was stem cell memory CD4+ T cells from blood. The receptors stem from a woman between 18 and 30 years old in good health.

The chain carries TRBV28 and TRBJ2-2, with TRBD1 matching over 10 bases. Germline CDR1 and CDR2: MDHEN and SYDVKM. This CDR3 spans 13 amino acids. The trim removed 6 bases at V and 7 bases at J, leaving 2 bases unmatched. CDR3 protein: CASRDRGSGELFF. Written as DNA, the CDR3 is TGTGCCAGCAGGGACAGGGGGAGCGGGGAGCTGTTTTTT.

The gene calls are TRBV21-1 and TRBJ2-7; the D segment call TRBD1 is taken from the table without a DNA check. TRBV21-1 is listed as a pseudogene. This CDR3 contains 12 residues. The CDR3: CASTQNPYEQYF. CDR3 bases: TGTGCTAGCACGCAGAACCCCTACGAGCAGTACTTC.

The rearrangement joins TRBV7-9 to TRBJ1-2; 8 nucleotides line up with TRBD1. The CDR3 is made up of 15 amino acids. The V gene end was trimmed by 2 bases and the J gene end by 5 bases; junction bases not matched to a gene: 7. Germline loops: CDR1 SEHNR, CDR2 FQNEAQ (reference sequence). CDR3 DNA sequence: TGTGCCAGCAGCTTACCCGGGACAGGACTGTATGGCTACACCTTC. Protein: CASSLPGTGLYGYTF.

This clone was counted between two and nine times. The chain links TRBV11-2 to TRBJ2-3, with TRBD2 matching over 7 bases. The germline V gene has CDR1 SGHAT and CDR2 FQNNGV. V shed 2 bases and J 3 bases; nucleotides not matched to a gene: 11. The CDR3 consists of 17 residues. CDR3 loop: CASSLRRREVGTDTQYF. In nucleotides, the CDR3 is TGTGCCAGCAGCTTAAGAAGACGGGAGGTAGGGACAGATACGCAGTATTTT.

This clone was observed a handful of times. Other nucleotide sequences from this sample produce the same CDR3. J is TRBJ2-5 and V is TRBV30; D ambiguous. Trimming shortened V by 0 bases and J by 5 bases, and 4 bases separated the two germline ends. This CDR3 has 11 residues. CDR1 and CDR2 from the germline V gene are GTSNPN and SVGIG (reference sequence). The CDR3 loop reads CAWSVRETQYF. CDR3 in DNA: TGTGCCTGGAGTGTACGGGAGACCCAGTACTTC.

This clone occurred a few times. The chain is built from TRBV7-2 and TRBJ2-1; D possibly corresponds to TRBD1 (6 bases). Trimming removed 2 bases at V and 7 bases at J, with 15 bases between. The CDR3 runs 15 residues. The germline V gene encodes CDR1 SGHTA and CDR2 FQGNSA. CDR3 nucleotides: TGTGCCAGCAGCTTAAGGACAGCAACAGAGAATGAGCAGTTCTTC. It encodes CASSLRTATENEQFF.

This clone was detected only a few times. The chain couples TRBV25-1 to TRBJ2-3, with TRBD1 as a possible D gene (5 bases). CDR3 length: 14 amino acids. Trimming removed 4 bases at V and 3 bases at J, with 11 bases between. From germline, CDR1 is MGHDK and CDR2 SYGVNS. CDR3 coding DNA: TGTGCCAGCAGTGGACTGAGACAGACAGATACGCAGTATTTT. Residues: CASSGLRQTDTQYF.

Comment on this clone: Additional DNA sequences in this sample encode the identical CDR3. The genes are TRBV4-3 and TRBJ1-5, with 9 bases aligning to TRBD1. Trimming cost V 3 bases and J 6 bases; bases outside gene matches: 6. Germline lookup yields CDR1 LGHNA and CDR2 YSLEER. This CDR3 region has 15 residues. CDR3 in DNA: TGCGCCAGCAGCCATACAGGGGGCGCGGGTCAGCCCCAGCATTTT. Protein sequence: CASSHTGGAGQPQHF.